This T cell receptor (beta chain) was sequenced during a study of tumor-infiltrating lymphocytes in localized non-small cell lung cancer. On this clone: Its antigen remains unidentified.

Regarding the study as a whole: No T-cell fraction difference was seen between IM1 and IM2 tumors. TCRbeta sequencing showed higher T cell infiltration in tumors than uninvolved lung.

The method was immunoSEQ multiplex PCR; TCRdb's version includes in-frame clones alone and lacks a portion of them. The data contain roughly 12,000 clones, around 85% of them seen just once; the ten biggest clones take up 6.5% to 8%. Germline V CDR1 and CDR2: SEHNR, FQNEAQ (reference sequence). With 1 base removed from V and 2 bases from J, the gap between germline ends came to 12 bases. The length of the CDR3 is 15 residues. This rearrangement joins TRBV7-9 to TRBJ2-7, with D perhaps TRBD1 or TRBD2 (6 bases each). The sequencing sample was made of uninvolved lung tissue not adjacent to the tumor. The receptor's source is a human donor with non-small cell lung cancer. CDR3 sequence: CASSLGGTYTYEQYF. The CDR3 region has the DNA TGTGCCAGCAGCTTAGGCGGGACATACACCTACGAGCAGTACTTC.